This T cell receptor beta chain was found in a study of persistence of HIV-infected CD4 T cells. Stimulation used approximately 10 ug/mL lysate from CMV-infected fibroblasts. CD40L/CD69 double-negative CD45RO-high memory CD4+ T cells were collected. With respect to this clone: Its antigen is still unknown.

The trim removed 0 bases at V and 6 bases at J, leaving 2 bases unmatched. The germline V gene encodes CDR1 SGHRS and CDR2 YFSETQ. The CDR3 is made up of 13 amino acids. This was the immunoSEQ version 4 assay in survey mode. TCRdb's copy holds only in-frame clones and misses some; the assay was immunoSEQ multiplex PCR. Seen here are about 28,000 clones, approximately 82% observed once, and the top ten hold less than 5%. The starting material was CD4+ T cells sorted from PBMCs after roughly 18-hour stimulation, obtained from a patient who received antiretroviral therapy. The V gene is TRBV5-1, the J gene TRBJ2-7, with TRBD2 matching over 8 bases. This TCR was recovered from an adult man with HIV who was CMV-seropositive. CDR3 DNA sequence: TGCGCCAGCAGCTTGGAGCGGGGGCGCGAGCAGTACTTC. This sequence encodes CASSLERGREQYF.